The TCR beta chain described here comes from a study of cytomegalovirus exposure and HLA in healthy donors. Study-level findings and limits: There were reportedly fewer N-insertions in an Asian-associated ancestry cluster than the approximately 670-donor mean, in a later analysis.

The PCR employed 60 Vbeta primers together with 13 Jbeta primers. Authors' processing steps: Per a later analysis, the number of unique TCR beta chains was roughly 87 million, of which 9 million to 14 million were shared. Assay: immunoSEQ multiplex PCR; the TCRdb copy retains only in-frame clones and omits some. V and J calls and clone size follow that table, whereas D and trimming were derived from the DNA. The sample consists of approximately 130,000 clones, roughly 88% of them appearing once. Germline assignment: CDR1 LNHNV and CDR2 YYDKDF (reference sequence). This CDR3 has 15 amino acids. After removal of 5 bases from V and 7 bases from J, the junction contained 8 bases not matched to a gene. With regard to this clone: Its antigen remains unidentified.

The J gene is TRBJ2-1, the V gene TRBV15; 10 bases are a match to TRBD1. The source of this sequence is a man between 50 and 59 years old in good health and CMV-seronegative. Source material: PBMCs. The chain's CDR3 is CATSQWDRGPNEQFF. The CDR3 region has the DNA TGTGCCACCAGCCAGTGGGACAGGGGCCCGAATGAGCAGTTCTTC. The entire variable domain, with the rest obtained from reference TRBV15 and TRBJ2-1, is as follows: DAMVIQNPRYQVTQFGKPVTLSCSQTLNHNVMYWYQQKSSQAPKLLFHYYDKDFNNEADTPDNFQSRRPNTSFCFLDIRSPGLGDTAMYLCATSQWDRGPNEQFFGPGTRLTVL.